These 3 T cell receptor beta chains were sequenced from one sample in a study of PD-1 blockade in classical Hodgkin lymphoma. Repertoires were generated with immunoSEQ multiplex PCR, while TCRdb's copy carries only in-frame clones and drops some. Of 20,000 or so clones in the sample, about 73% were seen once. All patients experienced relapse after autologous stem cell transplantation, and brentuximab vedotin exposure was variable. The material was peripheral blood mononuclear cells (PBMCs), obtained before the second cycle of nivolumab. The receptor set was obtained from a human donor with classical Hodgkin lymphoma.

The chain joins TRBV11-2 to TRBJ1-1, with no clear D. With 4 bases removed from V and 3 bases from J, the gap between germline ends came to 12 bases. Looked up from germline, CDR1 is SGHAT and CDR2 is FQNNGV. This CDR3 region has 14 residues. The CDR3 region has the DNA TGTGCCAGCAGCTACCGATACAAGGACACTGAAGCTTTCTTT. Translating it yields CASSYRYKDTEAFF.

The CDR3 region is CASSFNRDIYEQYF. CDR3 bases: TGTGCCAGCAGCTTCAACCGGGACATCTACGAGCAGTACTTC. V is TRBV7-9 and J is TRBJ2-7, with a weak D call TRBD1 (6 bases). This CDR3 has 14 residues. The V gene lost 3 bases and the J gene lost 3 bases, with 12 bases spanning the gap. Germline V CDR1 and CDR2: SEHNR, FQNEAQ (reference sequence).

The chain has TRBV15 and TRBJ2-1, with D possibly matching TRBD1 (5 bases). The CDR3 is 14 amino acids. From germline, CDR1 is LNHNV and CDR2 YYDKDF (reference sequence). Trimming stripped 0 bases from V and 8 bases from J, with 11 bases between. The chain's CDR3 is CATSREQGGDEQFF. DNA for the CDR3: TGTGCCACCAGCAGAGAGCAGGGTGGGGATGAGCAGTTCTTC.